This T cell receptor (beta chain) comes out of a study of T cells in Graves' hyperthyroidism and ophthalmopathy. This clonotype showed up just a few times. Its specificity is not known. A single base separates this from a much larger clone, so it may be a read error. From RNA transcripts, TCR beta CDR3 regions were amplified. The TCR CDR3 was amplified in a first-round RT-PCR using the HTBI primer set. TCRdb called the multiplex PCR reads again in MiXCR, with one record for every CDR3 protein. In the table there are around 620,000 distinct CDR3 sequences, 11% to 15% of which are singletons. Overall study results and limits: Researchers found most expanded thyroid clonotypes above 0.001 in blood as well. Model-based prediction identified ophthalmopathy a median around 6.7 months prior to its onset. Patients with ophthalmopathy were separated from those with stable hyperthyroidism by a 13 V-J model.

Exclusion followed for patients with uncontrolled infection, other autoimmune disease, pregnancy or lactation. Germline CDR1 is MDHEN and CDR2 is SYDVKM. The CDR3 spans 14 residues. The receptor was derived from a woman under 30 with Graves' ophthalmopathy. The chain carries TRBV28 and TRBJ2-7; 7 bases map to TRBD1. The sample consisted of blood. The CDR3 sequence is CACSLGQTFYEQYF. For the CDR3, the DNA is TGTGCCTGCAGCCTGGGACAGACTTTTTACGAGCAGTACTTC. Supplemented by reference TRBV28 and TRBJ2-7, the full variable domain reads DVKVTQSSRYLVKRTGEKVFLECVQDMDHENMFWYRQDPGLGLRLIYFSYDVKMKEKGDIPEGYSVSREKKERFSLILESASTNQTSMYLCACSLGQTFYEQYFGPGTRLTVT.